The text below deals with one TCR beta chain. This sample was taken from a study of blood T cell repertoires in COVID-19. Produced via immunoSEQ multiplex PCR; TCRdb's table is partial and in-frame only. The data hold 300,000 to 400,000 clones, with approximately 81% observed a single time. This CDR3 contains 14 residues. From germline, CDR1 is SGHNT and CDR2 YENEEA. J was trimmed by 5 bases and V by 7 bases; bases with no gene match: 8. The receptor comes from a woman in her 30s who had been exposed to COVID-19. The chain uses TRBV11-3 and TRBJ2-1; TRBD1 matches 7 bases. The specimen was PBMCs or T cells enriched from blood (not recorded which). The CDR3 sequence is CASTRTGLDNEQFF. DNA of the CDR3: TGTGCCAGCACGAGGACAGGCTTGGACAATGAGCAGTTCTTC.